This paragraph covers one T cell receptor (beta chain) sequence. Its cognate antigen is unknown. Everyone who gave samples was a healthy Caucasian. The sample originates from a study of identical twins. TCRdb redid the calling of the 5' RACE reads with MiXCR, one entry per CDR3 protein. The sample contains hundreds of thousands of distinct CDR3 sequences, under 25% of which appear only once. V was cut by 0 bases and J by 4 bases, with 11 bases left in between. The CDR3 is made up of 15 amino acids. Germline V gene data show CDR1 as SGHNT and CDR2 as YYREEE (reference sequence). Overall study results and limits: In drawing conclusions, the study used cross-sectional statistical analysis and did not follow the same donors. While abundant cord blood beta clonotypes carried fewer insertions, memory repertoires showed no such pattern.

The sample was also linked to a second study, of yellow fever vaccine responses in identical twins. As that report states: Twins showed a vaccine T cell response that reportedly seemed partly convergent, partly personalized.

The sequence derives from a woman between 18 and 30 years old in good health. J is TRBJ2-1 and V is TRBV5-4; D perhaps matches TRBD2 (5 bases). The specimen was CD4+ T cells sorted from blood. The DNA of the CDR3 is TGTGCCAGCAGCTTGGGTGGGAGCCATTACAATGAGCAGTTCTTC. It codes for CASSLGGSHYNEQFF.